Presented here are 26 T cell receptor beta chains from one specimen sequenced in a study of T cells in Graves' hyperthyroidism and ophthalmopathy (dated by TCRdb to about 2019). Libraries were made using multiplex PCR. The instrument given in TCRdb is Illumina HiSeq 2000. TCR beta CDR3 regions were amplified from RNA transcripts. For the first round of RT-PCR on the TCR CDR3, the HTBI primer set was used together with the Qiagen OneStep RT-PCR kit. TCRdb reanalyzed the raw reads on its own, using fastp at Q25 for trimming and MiXCR for clone calling, and kept in-frame beta chains. Rows with one shared CDR3 protein collapse into an entry with the most common genes and DNA. Here the sample has fewer than 650,000 distinct CDR3 sequences; over 12% occur a single time. The top ten clonotypes cover about 3.9% of the sample. The sequenced sample was blood. The receptor source for this set is a woman aged 40 to 49 with Graves' ophthalmopathy.

The gene calls are TRBV20-1 and TRBJ2-7; D is possibly TRBD2 (6 bases). Trimming pared 6 bases from V and 0 bases from J, leaving 9 bases between. CDR1 is DFQATT, CDR2 SNEGSKA, per germline (reference sequence). The CDR3 consists of 12 residues. CDR3: CSAKTSSYEQYF. The CDR3 DNA is TGCAGTGCAAAGACTAGCTCCTACGAGCAGTACTTC.

In its sample, this clonotype was seen many times. The rearrangement joins TRBV6-1 to TRBJ2-7, with TRBD1 matching 7 bases. V was pared by 2 bases and J by 3 bases, with 10 bases of the junction left unmatched. The CDR3 has 16 residues. Germline loops: CDR1 MNHNS, CDR2 SASEGT. CDR3 residues: CASSEMHRGFSYEQYF. The CDR3 region has the DNA TGTGCCAGCAGTGAAATGCACAGGGGTTTCAGCTACGAGCAGTACTTC.

This clonotype came up many times. The V and J genes are TRBV28 and TRBJ2-5; 7 bases are a match to TRBD2. CDR1 is MDHEN and CDR2 is SYDVKM in the germline V gene. V dropped 5 bases and J dropped 7; count of bases not matched to a gene: 4. This CDR3 spans 12 amino acids. The chain's CDR3 is CASSGTGGTQYF. The CDR3 nucleotides read TGTGCCAGCAGTGGAACGGGGGGGACCCAGTACTTC. Full variable domain (rest looked up from reference TRBV28 and TRBJ2-5): DVKVTQSSRYLVKRTGEKVFLECVQDMDHENMFWYRQDPGLGLRLIYFSYDVKMKEKGDIPEGYSVSREKKERFSLILESASTNQTSMYLCASSGTGGTQYFGPGTRLLVL.

At least ten counts were recorded for this clonotype. J is TRBJ1-2 and V is TRBV7-6, with D hard to call. This CDR3 has 13 residues. Germline CDR1 reads SGHVS; CDR2 reads FNYEAQ. Trimming removed 1 base at V and 6 bases at J, with 9 bases between. In nucleotides, the CDR3 is TGTGCCAGCAGCTTAGTGGGCCCGGATGGCTACACCTTC. It is translated as CASSLVGPDGYTF.

This clonotype was observed many times. CDR3 sequence: CASSPALGGRGEETQYF. The CDR3 nucleotides are TGTGCCAGCAGTCCAGCCTTAGGCGGGAGAGGGGAAGAGACCCAGTACTTC. V and J are TRBV28 and TRBJ2-5; TRBD2 matches 7 bases. V lost 5 bases and J lost 3; bases outside the gene matches: 15. This CDR3 spans 17 amino acids. The germline gives CDR1 MDHEN, CDR2 SYDVKM.

This clonotype was detected ten times or more. V and J are TRBV3-1 and TRBJ1-3; no firm D call. This CDR3 has 13 residues. Germline V lookup: CDR1 LGHDT, CDR2 YNNKEL (reference sequence). With 4 bases removed from V and 6 bases from J, the gap between germline ends came to 10 bases. DNA for the CDR3: TGTGCCAGCAGCCCCATGGAATCAAACACCATATATTTT. It yields the protein CASSPMESNTIYF.

This clonotype has a count of ten or more. The gene calls are TRBV29-1 and TRBJ1-5; 8 positions agree with TRBD1. The CDR3 is made up of 12 amino acids. Germline V gene lookup returns CDR1 SQVTM and CDR2 ANQGSEA. Trimming took 4 bases from V and 7 from J; bases not matched to a gene: 3. In DNA form, the CDR3 reads TGCAGCGTTGGGGCAGGGGGCCAGCCCCAGCATTTT. Translation: CSVGAGGQPQHF.

This clonotype was picked up many times. This sequence joins TRBV2 and TRBJ1-2, with D perhaps TRBD1 (5 bases). The CDR3 length is 14 residues. Germline V lookup: CDR1 SNHLY, CDR2 FYNNEI. The V and J ends lost 8 bases and 2 bases respectively, with 15 bases between them. CDR3 residues: CASLGDGENYGYTF. The CDR3 DNA is TGTGCCAGCTTGGGGGACGGAGAGAACTATGGCTACACCTTC.

This clonotype has just a few counts. The CDR3 here is CASSFTTSGYEQYF. The CDR3 DNA follows: TGTGCCAGCAGCTTCACGACTAGCGGCTACGAGCAGTACTTC. The rearrangement joins TRBV5-5 to TRBJ2-7; 9 bases are shared with TRBD2. With 2 bases clipped from V and 3 bases from J, the junction kept 3 bases outside the gene matches. This CDR3 spans 14 amino acids. Germline V gene lookup returns CDR1 SGHKS and CDR2 YYEKEE (reference sequence).

The J gene is TRBJ1-2, the V gene TRBV19; D is undetermined. Germline V gives CDR1 LNHDA, CDR2 SQIVND (reference sequence). V lost 2 bases and J lost 4, with 8 bases in between. CDR3 length: 13 amino acids. The CDR3 nucleotides read TGTGCCAGTAGTATAATGGAAGGCTATGGCTACACCTTC. This encodes CASSIMEGYGYTF.

The CDR3 is CASSLYGGSTDTQYF. CDR3 sequence (DNA): TGTGCCAGCAGTTTATATGGCGGGAGCACAGATACGCAGTATTTT. The chain employs TRBV28 and TRBJ2-3; TRBD2 might be the D (5 bases). The V and J ends lost 1 base and 0 bases respectively, with 8 bases between them. Germline assignment: CDR1 MDHEN and CDR2 SYDVKM. The CDR3 is made up of 15 amino acids.

This clonotype was counted many times. This chain uses TRBV6-5 with TRBJ1-1; no reliable D call. Trimming shortened V by 3 bases and J by 8 bases, and 16 bases separated the two germline ends. Germline loops: CDR1 MNHEY, CDR2 SVGAGI. CDR3 length equals 14 residues. Here the CDR3 reads CASSYNFAALEAFF. The CDR3 coding sequence is TGTGCCAGCAGTTATAATTTCGCTGCGCTCGAAGCTTTCTTT.

This clonotype was recorded a few times. This chain uses TRBV7-8 with TRBJ2-2, with 7 bases lining up with TRBD1. Per germline, CDR1 SGHVS and CDR2 FQNEAQ. V shed 1 base and J 0 bases; nucleotides not matched to a gene: 5. This CDR3 is built from 17 residues. In DNA form, the CDR3 reads TGTGCCAGCAGCTTAGGGATAACAGGGGCGAACACCGGGGAGCTGTTTTTT. Translated, it gives CASSLGITGANTGELFF.

This clonotype was recorded a few times. The chain couples TRBV20-1 to TRBJ2-7; possibly TRBD2 for D (6 bases). Germline V lookup: CDR1 DFQATT, CDR2 SNEGSKA (reference sequence). Deletions cut 4 bases from V and 3 bases from J, with 13 bases between. There are 13 residues in the CDR3. CDR3 protein: CSAIWDSVYEQYF. In nucleotides, the CDR3 is TGCAGTGCTATCTGGGACTCCGTCTACGAGCAGTACTTC.

This clonotype has at least ten counts. The chain is built from TRBV6-4 and TRBJ2-5; D unclear. The CDR3 spans 13 residues. V shed 7 bases and J shed 2 bases, with 11 bases lying between them. Looked up from germline, CDR1 is MRHNA and CDR2 is SNTAGT. CDR3 loop: CASNVQPQETQYF. CDR3 sequence (DNA): TGTGCCAGCAATGTACAGCCACAAGAGACCCAGTACTTC.

This clonotype has ten or more counts. The rearrangement joins TRBV7-2 to TRBJ2-7, with D perhaps TRBD2 (6 bases). CDR3 length: 16 residues. CDR1 and CDR2 from the germline V gene are SGHTA and FQGNSA. V lost 4 bases to trimming and J lost 0 bases, with 16 bases between them. The CDR3: CASSSLGGTDSYEQYF. The CDR3 nucleotides read TGTGCCAGCAGCTCCCTAGGCGGGACGGACTCCTACGAGCAGTACTTC.

This clonotype was counted at least ten times. This rearrangement joins TRBV5-6 to TRBJ2-5; the D gene could be TRBD1 or TRBD2 (5 bases each). Germline assignment: CDR1 SGHDT and CDR2 YYEEEE. This CDR3 is built from 16 residues. The germline V and J ends were trimmed by 5 bases and 2 bases, with 19 bases remaining between them. CDR3 DNA sequence: TGTGCCAGCAGAGCAACCGGGACGGTGTCTCAAGAGACCCAGTACTTC. Protein: CASRATGTVSQETQYF.

This clonotype was seen repeatedly, ten times or more. The V call is TRBV9, the J call TRBJ2-5; 11 bases map to TRBD2. The CDR3 is 15 amino acids. Trimming took 1 base from V and 3 from J; bases not matched to a gene: 2. CDR1 and CDR2 from the germline V gene are SGDLS and YYNGEE. Here the CDR3 reads CASSVKGLAEETQYF. CDR3 coding DNA: TGTGCCAGCAGCGTAAAGGGACTAGCGGAAGAGACCCAGTACTTC.

The chain couples TRBV18 to TRBJ1-1; the match to TRBD1 covers 8 bases. The V and J ends lost 3 bases and 5 bases, in that order; junction bases with no gene match: 11. This CDR3 comprises 16 residues. Germline CDR1 and CDR2: KGHSH and LQKENI. CDR3 region: CASSPYIKQGGTEAFF. Written as DNA, the CDR3 is TGTGCCAGCTCACCTTACATAAAACAGGGGGGGACTGAAGCTTTCTTT.

J is TRBJ1-5 and V is TRBV6-1, with D uncertain. The V gene's germline CDR1 is MNHNS and CDR2 SASEGT. With 3 bases removed from V and 6 bases from J, the gap between germline ends came to 15 bases. This CDR3 is built from 15 residues. Written as DNA, the CDR3 is TGTGCCAGCAGTGAGGTCATTTTGGCAGGTCAGCCCCAGCATTTT. Protein: CASSEVILAGQPQHF.

This clonotype was detected ten times or more. The chain is built from TRBV6-5 and TRBJ1-1; TRBD1 might be the D (6 bases). Germline CDR1 is MNHEY and CDR2 is SVGAGI. The length of the CDR3 is 14 residues. Trimming took off 5 bases at V and 0 bases at J, with 10 bases between the two ends. In DNA form, the CDR3 reads TGTGCCAGCAGTCCGACAGGAATGAACACTGAAGCTTTCTTT. This codes for CASSPTGMNTEAFF.

This clonotype was observed a handful of times. V is TRBV5-1 and J is TRBJ2-7; unclear D gene. Germline V gene data show CDR1 as SGHRS and CDR2 as YFSETQ. The CDR3 length is 13 residues. V was trimmed by 4 bases and J by 0 bases, leaving 8 bases between them. The CDR3 nucleotides read TGCGCCAGCAGCGTCACAGACTCCTACGAGCAGTACTTC. It specifies CASSVTDSYEQYF.

This clonotype was picked up many times. The chain employs TRBV28 and TRBJ2-7; a weak D match, TRBD2 (6 bases). The V end was cut by 7 bases, the J end by 3 bases, with 13 bases between. CDR1 is MDHEN, CDR2 SYDVKM, per germline. The CDR3 length is 13 residues. CDR3 nucleotide sequence: TGTGCCAGCACCGGGACTTCCCGCTACGAGCAGTACTTC. This sequence encodes CASTGTSRYEQYF.

With regard to this clonotype: The junction does not match germline at one end; this may be a read error. The DNA of the CDR3 is TGTGCCAACAGTTCCCTCAGGGGCACCGGGGAGCTGTTTTTT. As protein: CANSSLRGTGELFF. The rearrangement uses TRBV27 and TRBJ2-2; D is perhaps TRBD1 (6 bases). Germline V gives CDR1 MNHEY, CDR2 SMNVEV (reference sequence). The CDR3 contains 14 residues.

Regarding this clonotype: A read error may explain this, as a much larger clone is one base away. This chain connects TRBV12-3 or TRBV12-4 to TRBJ2-5; D remains unclear. The CDR3 covers 14 residues. CDR3 nucleotide sequence: TGTACCAGCAGTTTAAAATTTGTGACGGAGACCCAGTACTTC. It codes for CTSSLKFVTETQYF.

This clonotype came up many times. The chain has TRBV7-9 and TRBJ2-3; 10 nucleotides line up with TRBD1. J was trimmed by 2 bases and V by 4 bases; bases with no gene match: 9. This CDR3 contains 17 residues. The germline V gene has CDR1 SEHNR and CDR2 FQNEAQ (reference sequence). The CDR3 loop is CASSSWGQGLDTDTQYF. The CDR3 nucleotides are TGTGCCAGCAGCTCCTGGGGACAGGGGCTTGACACAGATACGCAGTATTTT.